This TCR beta chain was profiled in a study of T cells in localized non-small cell lung cancer. Study-level points and caveats: Adjacent uninvolved lung had the highest clonality, suggesting focused antigen responses. In adjacent lung appeared a median around 59 of the top 100 tumor clones.

This clone was observed a few times. Its antigen is still unknown. Assay: immunoSEQ multiplex PCR; the TCRdb copy retains only in-frame clones and omits some. Here the sample spans approximately 24,000 clones, approximately 90% being singletons. Material: peripheral blood, obtained before any cancer treatment. The clonotype comes from an older female donor with stage II squamous cell lung carcinoma.

The CDR3 loop reads CASSQTGTATYEQYF. The CDR3 DNA reads TGTGCCAGCTCACAGACCGGGACGGCTACCTACGAGCAGTACTTC. The chain recombines TRBV18 with TRBJ2-7; either TRBD1 or TRBD2 may supply D (5 bases each). The CDR3 consists of 15 residues. Trimming cost V 4 bases and J 2 bases, with 15 bases left between them. The germline CDR1 and CDR2 sequences are KGHSH and LQKENI.